The T cell receptor beta chain described here comes from a study of blood T cell repertoires in COVID-19. Background on the study: Samples representing acute and convalescent COVID-19 were sourced from the United States, Italy and Spain.

As handled by the study authors: Reference gene primer amplification gave nucleated cell count estimates. The repertoire was sequenced with immunoSEQ multiplex PCR; TCRdb's copy has only in-frame clones and lacks some. Clonal size and the V and J genes are those of that table, whereas D and trimming came from the DNA. The sample gives 250,000 to 300,000 clones, roughly nine tenths of which show up once; approximately 1.2% is in the top ten. Those who participated ranged in age from roughly 18 to 89 years and resided in 20 to 30 US areas. Assignments of participants to cohorts depended upon their own reported clinical history. With 3 bases removed from V and 4 bases from J, the gap between germline ends came to 17 bases. The CDR3 length is 16 residues. CDR1 and CDR2 (germline): KGHDR, SFDVKD.

The source of this sequence is a human donor in a cohort exposed to, infected with or recovered from COVID-19 (not recorded which). The donor label of this sample is uncertain. The chain uses TRBV24-1 and TRBJ2-5, with D tentatively TRBD2 (6 bases). Sequenced material: PBMCs or T cells enriched from blood (not recorded which). This chain's CDR3 is CATSDTRDSKPETQYF. In DNA, the CDR3 is TGTGCCACCAGTGATACCCGGGACTCAAAGCCAGAGACCCAGTACTTC.